The entry below describes one TCR beta chain. Its antigen is not identified. Germline CDR1 LNHDA, CDR2 SQIVND (reference sequence). The CDR3 extends over 15 amino acids. The germline V and J ends were trimmed by 3 bases and 1 base, with 12 bases remaining between them. This entry comes from a study of cytomegalovirus exposure and HLA in healthy donors. General observations from the study: The study put under 200 TCR beta chains on its list as cytomegalovirus-associated. Further analysis was carried out later, and it showed several of the most significant clusters appearing linked to common viral pathogens.

Primers: 60 Vbeta forward and 13 Jbeta reverse. Here immunoSEQ multiplex PCR was the method, and the copy in TCRdb shows in-frame clones only, minus some. The sample shows approximately 170,000 clones, 80% to 85% of them seen only once. The chain combines TRBV19 with TRBJ1-1; D may be TRBD1 (5 bases). The sample comprised PBMCs. The sequence was obtained from a boy younger than 10 in good health and CMV-seronegative. The CDR3 is CASSIPGHGNTEAFF. The CDR3 DNA follows: TGTGCCAGTAGTATCCCAGGGCACGGGAACACTGAAGCTTTCTTT.